This T cell receptor beta chain was profiled in a study of PD-L1 blockade in urothelial cancer. Some clones are missing from TCRdb's copy, which holds only in-frame ones; the method was immunoSEQ multiplex PCR. The sample lists 83,000 or so clones; 75% to 90% were seen once. The CDR3 has 16 amino acids. From germline, CDR1 is GTSNPN and CDR2 SVGIG (reference sequence). Trimming cost V 2 bases and J 7 bases; bases outside gene matches: 13. As to time point: peripheral blood 6 weeks after treatment start. The source of this sequence is a man between 70 and 80 years old with urothelial cancer. The chain employs TRBV30 and TRBJ2-1; 8 nucleotides align to TRBD2. The sample was PBMCs, taken around atezolizumab (anti-PD-L1) treatment. The CDR3 nucleotides read TGTGCCTGGAGTACCGAGCGGGAGTCTCCCCGAAATGAGCAGTTCTTC. Amino acid sequence: CAWSTERESPRNEQFF.